This T cell receptor beta chain was recovered during a study of cytomegalovirus exposure and HLA in healthy donors. The PCR made use of 60 Vbeta and 13 Jbeta primers. The method was immunoSEQ multiplex PCR; TCRdb's version includes in-frame clones alone and lacks a portion of them. This table holds around 170,000 clones, approximately 79% found once. The CDR3 has 15 residues. Germline V gene sequence: CDR1 MNHEY, CDR2 SVGAGI. With V trimmed by 4 bases and J by 4 bases, 8 bases remained unmatched. This clone has a single count. Sample: PBMCs. The chain carries TRBV6-5 and TRBJ1-2; the match to TRBD1 covers 8 bases. The clonotype was recovered from a middle-aged man in good health and CMV-seropositive. CDR3 protein: CASSSRGDRLYGYTF. CDR3 in DNA: TGTGCCAGCAGTTCTCGGGGGGACAGGCTCTATGGCTACACCTTC.